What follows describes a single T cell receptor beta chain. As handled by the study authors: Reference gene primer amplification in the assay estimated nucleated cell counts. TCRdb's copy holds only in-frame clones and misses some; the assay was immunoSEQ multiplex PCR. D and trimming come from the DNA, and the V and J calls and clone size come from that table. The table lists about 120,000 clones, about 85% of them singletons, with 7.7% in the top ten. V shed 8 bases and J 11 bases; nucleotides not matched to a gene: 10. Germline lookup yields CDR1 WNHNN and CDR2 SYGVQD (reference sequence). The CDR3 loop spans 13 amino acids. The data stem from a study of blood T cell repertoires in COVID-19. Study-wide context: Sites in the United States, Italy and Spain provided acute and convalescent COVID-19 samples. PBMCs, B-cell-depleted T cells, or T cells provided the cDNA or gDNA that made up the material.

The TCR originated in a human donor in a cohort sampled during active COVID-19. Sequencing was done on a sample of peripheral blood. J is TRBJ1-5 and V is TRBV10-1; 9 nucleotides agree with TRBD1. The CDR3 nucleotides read TGCGCCAGCTGGGGACAGGGAGGTGAGACCCAGCATTTT. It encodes CASWGQGGETQHF.